These 24 T cell receptor beta chains originate from one sample sequenced in a study of identical twins listed by TCRdb under 2016. Preparation of the library involved 5' RACE. Sequencing instrument: Illumina HiSeq 2000. The public reads were reanalyzed by TCRdb: fastp trimming at Q25, MiXCR alignment, in-frame beta chains only. Duplicate CDR3 protein sequences are folded into a single record with the most common DNA and genes. Present in this sample are about 150,000 distinct CDR3 sequences, under 4.5% of which were seen just once. The ten largest clones represent about 7.8% of the sample. The sample comprised memory T cells sorted from blood. The cell subset or site label on this specimen signifies: CD45RO+ enriched T cells. Every receptor here comes from a man younger than 35 in good health.

Many counts were recorded for this clonotype. The chain combines TRBV20-1 with TRBJ2-4, with TRBD2 identical over 15 bases. Trimming removed 5 bases from V and 6 bases from J; junction bases left unmatched: 8. CDR3 length: 16 residues. Germline V lookup: CDR1 DFQATT, CDR2 SNEGSKA (reference sequence). The DNA of the CDR3 is TGCAGTGCTGGGTCGCCGGGACTAGCGGGAGGAAACATTCAGTACTTC. Its protein product is CSAGSPGLAGGNIQYF.

At least ten counts were recorded for this clonotype. The rearrangement uses TRBV14 and TRBJ2-7; D is possibly TRBD2 (5 bases). The germline V gene has CDR1 SGHDN and CDR2 FVKESK. Trimming removed 0 bases at V and 1 base at J, with 7 bases between. The CDR3 spans 14 residues. The CDR3 loop is CASSQDLASYEQYF. CDR3 sequence (DNA): TGTGCCAGCAGCCAAGACTTAGCGTCCTACGAGCAGTACTTC.

The table lists this clonotype with many counts. The CDR3: CATSDPLAGGPGGDEQFF. The DNA of the CDR3 is TGTGCCACCAGTGACCCACTAGCGGGAGGGCCTGGTGGGGATGAGCAGTTCTTC. The chain recombines TRBV24-1 with TRBJ2-1, with 13 bases fitting TRBD2. The V segment lost 4 bases and the J segment 8 bases; nucleotides outside the gene matches: 13. The CDR3 covers 18 residues. Looked up from germline, CDR1 is KGHDR and CDR2 is SFDVKD.

There are many counts of this clonotype. V is TRBV7-2 and J is TRBJ2-5; 11 bases are shared with TRBD2. The CDR3 runs to 17 residues. The J segment lost 5 bases and the V segment lost 1 base, leaving 9 bases of the junction unmatched. CDR1 SGHTA and CDR2 FQGNSA come from the germline V gene. CDR3 bases: TGTGCCAGCAGCTTAGTGATTAGCGGGAGGGCTGGGGAGACCCAGTACTTC. This gives the protein CASSLVISGRAGETQYF.

In this sample, this clonotype turned up many times. The chain uses TRBV11-2 and TRBJ1-1, with no clear D. V lost 0 bases, J lost 1 base, and 6 bases lay in between. This CDR3 contains 14 residues. In germline, CDR1 is SGHAT, CDR2 FQNNGV. The CDR3, as DNA: TGTGCCAGCAGCTTAGATAGCGGGAACACTGAAGCTTTCTTT. It yields the protein CASSLDSGNTEAFF.

At least ten counts were recorded for this clonotype. The CDR3 is CSARIGGNSYEQYF. CDR3 DNA: TGCAGTGCTAGGATAGGAGGAAACTCCTACGAGCAGTACTTC. The chain links TRBV20-1 to TRBJ2-7, with D perhaps matching TRBD2 (5 bases). The CDR3 totals 14 residues. The germline V gene has CDR1 DFQATT and CDR2 SNEGSKA (reference sequence). The germline V and J ends were trimmed by 3 bases and 0 bases, with 12 bases remaining between them.

In this sample, this clonotype turned up many times. The J gene is TRBJ2-3, the V gene TRBV5-6, with D perhaps TRBD2 (6 bases). Trimming stripped 4 bases from V and 1 base from J, with 16 bases between. Germline V gene data show CDR1 as SGHDT and CDR2 as YYEEEE. The CDR3 spans 16 residues. CDR3: CASSVRLAYGTDTQYF. The CDR3 DNA is TGTGCCAGCAGCGTGAGGCTAGCGTATGGCACAGATACGCAGTATTTT.

This clonotype was observed at least ten times. In nucleotides, the CDR3 is TGCAGCGCCCGACTTCCAGGGAACACTGAAGCTTTCTTT. Protein product: CSARLPGNTEAFF. The V gene is TRBV29-1, the J gene TRBJ1-1; D is ambiguous. The V end lost 7 bases, the J end lost 1 base, and 13 bases lay between the germline ends. Germline CDR1 and CDR2: SQVTM and ANQGSEA. This CDR3 is built from 13 residues.

This clonotype has ten or more counts. The chain has TRBV24-1 and TRBJ2-3, with 7 bases fitting TRBD1. Per the germline V gene, CDR1 is KGHDR and CDR2 is SFDVKD. CDR3 size: 15 residues. Losses at the gene ends were 9 bases for V and 2 bases for J; bases not matched to a gene: 10. In nucleotides, the CDR3 is TGTGCCACCGCCGCGACAGGGAACCCCACAGATACGCAGTATTTT. It codes for CATAATGNPTDTQYF.

This clonotype showed up many times. The rearrangement joins TRBV20-1 to TRBJ2-1; the D is unclear. The CDR3 totals 13 residues. Trimming removed 3 bases at V and 0 bases at J, with 6 bases between. Germline CDR1 is DFQATT and CDR2 is SNEGSKA (reference sequence). CDR3 sequence (DNA): TGCAGTGCTAGTCGATACTCCTACAATGAGCAGTTCTTC. This gives the protein CSASRYSYNEQFF.

This clonotype was counted a few times. The chain combines TRBV18 with TRBJ2-7, with 13 bases identical to TRBD2. The CDR3 loop spans 18 amino acids. V shed 6 bases, J shed 4 bases, and the junction held 15 bases outside the gene matches. In germline, CDR1 is KGHSH, CDR2 LQKENI. CDR3 in amino acids: CASSLKNGLAGVGYEQYF. The CDR3 DNA reads TGTGCCAGCTCCCTCAAAAACGGACTAGCGGGAGTGGGGTACGAGCAGTACTTC.

This clonotype was seen repeatedly, ten times or more. The chain joins TRBV4-2 to TRBJ2-1; unclear D gene. This CDR3 region has 14 residues. V was clipped by 0 bases and J by 3 bases, with 6 bases between them. In germline, CDR1 is LGHNA, CDR2 YNFKEQ. The DNA for the CDR3 is TGTGCCAGCAGCCAAGAGGTCCACTACAATGAGCAGTTCTTC. This translates into CASSQEVHYNEQFF.

This clonotype was seen many times. The chain is built from TRBV7-2 and TRBJ2-3; 9 bases fit TRBD2. The J segment lost 5 bases and the V segment lost 5 bases, leaving 5 bases of the junction unmatched. Germline lookup yields CDR1 SGHTA and CDR2 FQGNSA. This CDR3 is 14 amino acids long. The CDR3 DNA reads as TGTGCCAGCAGCCCTCGACTAGCGGAAGATACGCAGTATTTT. This encodes CASSPRLAEDTQYF.

This clonotype was picked up a small number of times. The chain has TRBV3-1 and TRBJ2-7; no firm D call. Trimming left V 2 bases short and J 1 base short, with 12 bases between. The germline V gene encodes CDR1 LGHDT and CDR2 YNNKEL (reference sequence). There are 15 residues in the CDR3. Here the CDR3 reads CASSQSGRKSYEQYV. In DNA, the CDR3 is TGTGCCAGCAGCCAATCAGGCAGGAAGTCCTACGAGCAGTACGTC.

This clonotype was seen repeatedly, ten times or more. The chain couples TRBV11-3 to TRBJ2-5, with TRBD1 as a possible D gene (6 bases). The V end lost 4 bases, the J end lost 2 bases, and 14 bases lay between the germline ends. The CDR3 has 15 amino acids. Germline assignment: CDR1 SGHNT and CDR2 YENEEA. In DNA form, the CDR3 reads TGTGCCAGCAGCTCAGGAAACAGGGATCAAGAGACCCAGTACTTC. Amino acid sequence: CASSSGNRDQETQYF.

This sequence joins TRBV7-2 and TRBJ1-6; no clear D. V lost 3 bases, J lost 4 bases, and 7 bases lay in between. Germline V lookup: CDR1 SGHTA, CDR2 FQGNSA. There are 14 residues in the CDR3. The CDR3 sequence: CASSLGAYNSPLHF. CDR3 bases: TGTGCCAGCAGCTTGGGTGCTTATAATTCACCCCTCCACTTT.

The table lists this clonotype with many counts. V is TRBV9 and J is TRBJ1-1; 7 nucleotides agree with TRBD1. This CDR3 contains 14 residues. V gave up 4 bases and J gave up 7 bases; unmatched junction bases: 10. CDR1 is SGDLS and CDR2 is YYNGEE in the germline V gene. The CDR3 bases are TGTGCCAGCAGCCCCAGCTACAGGGGTGGTGAAGCTTTCTTT. It specifies CASSPSYRGGEAFF.

Ten or more counts support this clonotype. It is unclear where the CDR3 begins or ends on the DNA, so no DNA is shown, and the CDR3 is as TCRdb lists it. The J gene is TRBJ2-3, the V gene TRBV12-3 or TRBV12-4; the table gives TRBD2 as D, unverified against the DNA. The CDR3 length is 12 residues, termini included. The chain's CDR3 is CASSFAGGSPYF.

This clonotype was counted at least ten times. CDR3 loop: CASSLERERPQHF. The CDR3, as DNA: TGTGCCAGCAGCTTAGAGAGGGAAAGGCCCCAGCATTTT. The chain is built from TRBV7-8 and TRBJ1-5, with no clear D. Looked up from germline, CDR1 is SGHVS and CDR2 is FQNEAQ. This CDR3 spans 13 amino acids. Trimming pared 1 base from V and 9 bases from J, leaving 10 bases between.

This clonotype was observed at least ten times. The chain couples TRBV3-1 to TRBJ1-6; D not resolved. This CDR3 region has 15 residues. Germline CDR1 is LGHDT and CDR2 is YNNKEL (reference sequence). The V end was cut by 2 bases, the J end by 10 bases, with 15 bases between. The CDR3 DNA follows: TGTGCCAGCAGCCAAAACCCAGTATATGGCTCACCCCTCCACTTT. Translation: CASSQNPVYGSPLHF.

This clonotype was seen repeatedly, ten times or more. V and J are TRBV3-1 and TRBJ2-6, with unresolved D. The CDR3 spans 15 residues. Germline CDR1 and CDR2: LGHDT and YNNKEL (reference sequence). V gave up 1 base and J gave up 0 bases, with 4 bases separating them. The CDR3 DNA reads TGTGCCAGCAGCCAAGGAGCCTCTGGGGCCAACGTCCTGACTTTC. This encodes CASSQGASGANVLTF.

This clonotype was detected ten times or more. This chain joins TRBV7-9 and TRBJ1-1; D unresolved. V was cut by 5 bases and J by 6 bases, with 10 bases left in between. The CDR3 consists of 12 residues. Germline V gives CDR1 SEHNR, CDR2 FQNEAQ (reference sequence). DNA for the CDR3: TGTGCCAGCAGCCCACTTCGTCCTGAAGCTTTCTTT. Amino acids: CASSPLRPEAFF.

This clonotype appeared many times. The gene calls are TRBV6-2 or TRBV6-3 and TRBJ2-7; D is uncertain. V was trimmed by 6 bases and J by 0 bases, leaving 12 bases between them. CDR1 and CDR2 from the germline V gene are MNHEY and SVGEGT. CDR3 length equals 14 residues. In DNA form, the CDR3 reads TGTGCCAGCAGCCTTCGTTGGGGCTCCTACGAGCAGTACGTC. This gives the protein CASSLRWGSYEQYV.

This clonotype came up many times. V usage is TRBV5-6 and J usage is TRBJ2-1; 14 bases map to TRBD2. V dropped 5 bases and J dropped 8; count of bases not matched to a gene: 9. CDR3 length: 16 amino acids. CDR1 SGHDT and CDR2 YYEEEE come from the germline V gene. The CDR3: CASSLPGTSGSDEQFF. In DNA form, the CDR3 reads TGTGCCAGCAGTCTCCCCGGGACTAGCGGGAGCGATGAGCAGTTCTTC.